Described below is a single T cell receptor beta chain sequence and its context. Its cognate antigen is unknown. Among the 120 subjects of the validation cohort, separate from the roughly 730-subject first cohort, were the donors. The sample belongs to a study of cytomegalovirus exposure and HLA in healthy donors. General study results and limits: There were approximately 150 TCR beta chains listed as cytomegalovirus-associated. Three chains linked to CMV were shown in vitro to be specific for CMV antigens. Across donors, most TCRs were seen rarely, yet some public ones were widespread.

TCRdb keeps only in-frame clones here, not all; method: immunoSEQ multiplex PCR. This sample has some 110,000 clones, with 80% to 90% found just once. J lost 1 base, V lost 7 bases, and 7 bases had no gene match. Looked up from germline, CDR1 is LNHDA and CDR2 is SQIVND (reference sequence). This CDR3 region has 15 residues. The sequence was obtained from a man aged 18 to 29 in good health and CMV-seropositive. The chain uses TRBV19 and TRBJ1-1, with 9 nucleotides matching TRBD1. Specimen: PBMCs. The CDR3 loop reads CASTGTGGKNTEAFF. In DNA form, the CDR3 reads TGTGCCAGTACAGGAACAGGGGGCAAGAACACTGAAGCTTTCTTT.